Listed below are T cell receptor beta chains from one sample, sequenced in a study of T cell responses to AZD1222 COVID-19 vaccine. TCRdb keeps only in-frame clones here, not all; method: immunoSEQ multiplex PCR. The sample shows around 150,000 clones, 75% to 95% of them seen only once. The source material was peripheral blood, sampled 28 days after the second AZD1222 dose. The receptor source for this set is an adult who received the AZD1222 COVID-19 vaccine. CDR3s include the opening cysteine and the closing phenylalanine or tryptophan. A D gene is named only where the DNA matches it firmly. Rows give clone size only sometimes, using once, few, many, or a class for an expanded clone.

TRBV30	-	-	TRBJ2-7	TGTGCCTACTCCAAGGCCCAACCGGAGGGCGAGCAGTACTTC	CAYSKAQPEGEQYF
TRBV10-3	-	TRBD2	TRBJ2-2	TGTGGAGTTGGAGAAGCGGGGGTGACGAACACCGGGGAGCTGTTTTTT	CGVGEAGVTNTGELFF
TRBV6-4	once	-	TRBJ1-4	TGTGCCAGCGATCGACCAACTAATGAAAAACTGTTTTTT	CASDRPTNEKLFF
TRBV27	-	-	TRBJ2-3	TGTGCCAGCAGTTTATTTAGGAGACCCACAGATACGCAGTATTTT	CASSLFRRPTDTQYF
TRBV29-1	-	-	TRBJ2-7	TGCAGCGTTGAGGGGGGGCGACTTGACGAGCAGTACTTC	CSVEGGRLDEQYF
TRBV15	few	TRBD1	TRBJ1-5	TGTGCCACCAGCAGGGGGGACAGAGGGAGCAATCAGCCCCAGCATTTT	CATSRGDRGSNQPQHF
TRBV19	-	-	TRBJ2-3	TGTGCCAGTACCTTAGGGCCTGGATCAGATACGCAGTATTTT	CASTLGPGSDTQYF
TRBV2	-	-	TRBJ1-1	TGTGCCAGTGGTTGGGAGAACACTGAAGCTTTCTTT	CASGWENTEAFF
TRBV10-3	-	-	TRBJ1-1	TGTGCCATCAGTGAGGAGGGGAAACAGGGCATGATGAACACTGAAGCTTTCTTT	CAISEEGKQGMMNTEAFF
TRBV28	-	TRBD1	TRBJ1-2	TGTGCCAGCAGTTCCATCCAAGGGACAGGGGCTAACTATGGCTACACCTTC	CASSSIQGTGANYGYTF
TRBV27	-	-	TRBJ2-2	TGTGCCAGCAGTCTTCCTCCCACCGGGGAGCTGTTTTTT	CASSLPPTGELFF
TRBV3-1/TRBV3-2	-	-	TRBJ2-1	TGTGCCAGCAGCCCTGGGGGAGGCCTCAATTCCTACAATGAGCAGTTCTTC	CASSPGGGLNSYNEQFF
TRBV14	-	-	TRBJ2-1	TGTGCCAGCAGCCAAGAAGAGTTCTACAATGAGCAGTTCTTC	CASSQEEFYNEQFF
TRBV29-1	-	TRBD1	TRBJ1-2	TGCAGCGTTGAAGATCTAGGACAGGGTGATGGCTACACCTTC	CSVEDLGQGDGYTF
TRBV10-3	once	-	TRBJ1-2	TGTGCCATCACCGATTCGGAGGCGGGGGGTAAAGGCTACACCTTC	CAITDSEAGGKGYTF
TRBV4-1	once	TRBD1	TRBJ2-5	TGCGCCAGCAGCCAAGCACCACCCCTTGCCGGACAGGGCGACGGGGAGACCCAGTACTTC	CASSQAPPLAGQGDGETQYF
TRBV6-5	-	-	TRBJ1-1	TGTGCCAGCACCCGGGCACAGGGATACACTGAAGCTTTCTTT	CASTRAQGYTEAFF
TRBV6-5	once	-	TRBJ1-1	TGTGCCAGCAGTTACTCAGGGACGGGTACTGAAGCTTTCTTT	CASSYSGTGTEAFF
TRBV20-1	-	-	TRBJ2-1	TGCAGTGCTAGTCCCCCCGCGTCAGGAGACTACAATGAGCAGTTCTTC	CSASPPASGDYNEQFF
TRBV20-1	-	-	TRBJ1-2	TGCAGTGCTAGAGATCGCCGGGATGCACACTTC	CSARDRRDAHF
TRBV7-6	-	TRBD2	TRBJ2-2	TGTGCCAGCAGCTTAGCGGTCGGCGGGAGGGTTACCGGGGAGCTGTTTTTT	CASSLAVGGRVTGELFF
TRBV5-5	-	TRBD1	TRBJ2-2	TGTGCCAGCAGCTTGGCCCTGACAGGGGGGATCGGGGAGCTGTTTTTT	CASSLALTGGIGELFF
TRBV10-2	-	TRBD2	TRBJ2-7	TGCGCCAGCAGTGAATTCAGTAAGGCTAGCGGGAGTAAGGTCTACGAGCAGTACTTC	CASSEFSKASGSKVYEQYF
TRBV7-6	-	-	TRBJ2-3	TGTGCCAGTCGGGGGTCGAGCACAGATACGCAGTATTTT	CASRGSSTDTQYF
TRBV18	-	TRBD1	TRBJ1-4	TGTGCCAGCTCGTCAGGGGGAAGAAGTGAAAAACTGTTTTTT	CASSSGGRSEKLFF
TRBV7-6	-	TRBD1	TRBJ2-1	TGTGCCAGCAGCTCCTTAACAGGGGGCACCTACAATGAGCAGTTCTTC	CASSSLTGGTYNEQFF
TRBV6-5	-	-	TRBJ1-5	TGTGCCAGCACCCAGGGACTGAATAGCAATCAGCCCCAGCATTTT	CASTQGLNSNQPQHF
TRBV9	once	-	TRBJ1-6	TGTGCCAGCAGCGTAGGGGGAGGGCCAGGGTCCTATAATTCACCCCTCCACTTT	CASSVGGGPGSYNSPLHF
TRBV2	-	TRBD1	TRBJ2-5	TGTGCCAGCACAGGTCAGGGGGCAGGGGAGACCCAGTACTTC	CASTGQGAGETQYF
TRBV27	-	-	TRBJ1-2	TGTGCCAGCAGTCCCGAAAGGACAGTCCCCTACACCTTC	CASSPERTVPYTF
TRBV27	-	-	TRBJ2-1	TGTGCCAGCAGTTCACCCTACAATGAGCAGTTCTTC	CASSSPYNEQFF
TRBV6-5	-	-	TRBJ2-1	TGTGCCAGCACCAGCTCCTACAATGAGCAGTTCTTC	CASTSSYNEQFF
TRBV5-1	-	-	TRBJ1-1	TGCGCCAGCAGCTTGGGGGGCGCGAACACTGAAGCTTTCTTT	CASSLGGANTEAFF
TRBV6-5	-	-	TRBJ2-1	TGTGCCAGCAGTAGGACCGATAGGAGTGAGCAGTTCTTC	CASSRTDRSEQFF
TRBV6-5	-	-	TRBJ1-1	TGTGCCAGCAGTTACTTGGGACAGAACACTGAAGCTTTCTTT	CASSYLGQNTEAFF
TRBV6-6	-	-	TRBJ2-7	TGTGCCAGCAGTAACGCCGGGGCCTACTACGAGCAGTACTTC	CASSNAGAYYEQYF
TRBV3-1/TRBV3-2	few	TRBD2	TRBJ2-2	TGTGCCAGCAGCTTTAGCGGGAGAGACACCGGGGAGCTGTTTTTT	CASSFSGRDTGELFF
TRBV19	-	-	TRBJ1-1	TGTGCCAGTAGTAGCCCCCCGTACACTGAAGCTTTCTTT	CASSSPPYTEAFF
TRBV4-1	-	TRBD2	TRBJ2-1	TGCGCCAGCAGCCCGACTAGCGGGAGCGTAAGTGAGCAGTTCTTC	CASSPTSGSVSEQFF
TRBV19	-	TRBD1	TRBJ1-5	TGTGCCAGTAGCCTAAGCGACAGGGGATCATATAGCAATCAGCCCCAGCATTTT	CASSLSDRGSYSNQPQHF
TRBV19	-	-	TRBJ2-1	TGTGCCAGTAGTATCTCGGCGAGCAATGAGCAGTTCTTC	CASSISASNEQFF
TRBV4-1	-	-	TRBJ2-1	TGCGCCAGCAGCCCTTTCGTAGCGGAGTACAATGAGCAGTTCTTC	CASSPFVAEYNEQFF
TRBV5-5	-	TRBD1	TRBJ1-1	TGTGCCAGCAGCACCTTAACAGGGGGTTACCCTGAAGCTTTCTTT	CASSTLTGGYPEAFF
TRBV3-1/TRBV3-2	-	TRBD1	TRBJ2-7	TGTGCCAGCAGCCAAGGGACAGGGGCCTACGAGCAGTACTTC	CASSQGTGAYEQYF
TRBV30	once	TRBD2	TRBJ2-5	TGTGCCTGGAGTGTTTTTATTGTGAGACGGGAGGTCGAGACCCAGTACTTC	CAWSVFIVRREVETQYF
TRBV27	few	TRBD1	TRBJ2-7	TGTGCCAGCAGTTTCTTTATGAGGGGGACAGGGGGCGAGTACGAGCAGTACTTC	CASSFFMRGTGGEYEQYF
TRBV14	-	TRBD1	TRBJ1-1	TGTGCCAGCAGCCTGACAGGGGGCACTGAAGCTTTCTTT	CASSLTGGTEAFF
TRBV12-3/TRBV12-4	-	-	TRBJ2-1	TGTGCCAGCAGTTTACATTACAATGAGCAGTTCTTC	CASSLHYNEQFF